The 10 T cell receptor beta chains reported below all come from one sample, sequenced in a study of blood T cell repertoires in COVID-19. Libraries were prepared by immunoSEQ multiplex PCR; TCRdb keeps only in-frame clonotypes and omits some of them. The table has about 42,000 clones, roughly 88% seen once. The sample comprised peripheral blood. The source of these receptors is a human donor in a cohort sampled during active COVID-19.

This chain links TRBV4-2 with TRBJ1-2; 9 nucleotides align to TRBD1. Germline V gives CDR1 LGHNA, CDR2 YNFKEQ. The CDR3 length is 14 residues. Germline trimming cut 4 bases from V and 6 bases from J; bases unmatched to any gene: 6. DNA for the CDR3: TGTGCCAGCAGCCGGGGACAGGGCATCGATGGCTACACCTTC. Amino acid sequence: CASSRGQGIDGYTF.

This clone was counted only a few times. The V gene is TRBV18, the J gene TRBJ1-1, with a weak D call TRBD1 (5 bases). The CDR3 contains 13 residues. Trimming left V 7 bases short and J 1 base short, with 10 bases between. Per the germline V gene, CDR1 is KGHSH and CDR2 is LQKENI. For the CDR3, the DNA is TGTGCCAGCTTAGGACAAAAGAACACTGAAGCTTTCTTT. This codes for CASLGQKNTEAFF.

This clone was observed a single time. The rearrangement links TRBV27 to TRBJ2-3; 12 nucleotides line up with TRBD2. This CDR3 has 15 amino acids. Germline CDR1 is MNHEY and CDR2 is SMNVEV (reference sequence). Losses at the gene ends were 8 bases for V and 1 base for J; bases not matched to a gene: 4. The CDR3, as DNA: TGTGCCAGCGGTCGGACTAGCGGGGGCACAGATACGCAGTATTTT. It yields the protein CASGRTSGGTDTQYF.

The CDR3 sequence: CASSSGVPSQNTIYF. DNA for the CDR3: TGCGCCAGCAGCTCGGGAGTCCCCTCTCAAAACACCATATATTTT. The chain employs TRBV5-1 and TRBJ1-3, with D hard to call. Germline CDR1 reads SGHRS; CDR2 reads YFSETQ. With 3 bases removed from V and 6 bases from J, the gap between germline ends came to 16 bases. The CDR3 contains 15 residues.

This chain joins TRBV13 and TRBJ2-2; no reliable D call. The CDR3 runs 14 residues. V was pared by 7 bases and J by 0 bases, with 9 bases between. Germline V gene data show CDR1 as PRHDT and CDR2 as FYEKMQ (reference sequence). This CDR3 is CASNQAANTGELFF. CDR3 bases: TGTGCCAGCAACCAGGCCGCGAACACCGGGGAGCTGTTTTTT. The whole variable domain, filled in from reference TRBV13 and TRBJ2-2, reads AAGVIQSPRHLIKEKRETATLKCYPIPRHDTVYWYQQGPGQDPQFLISFYEKMQSDKGSIPDRFSAQQFSDYHSELNMSSLELGDSALYFCASNQAANTGELFFGEGSRLTVL.

The DNA for the CDR3 is TGTGCCAGCAGCTTAAATCCAGGGGGAGATACGCAGTATTTT. Translated: CASSLNPGGDTQYF. The V call is TRBV7-2, the J call TRBJ2-3; 7 nucleotides align to TRBD1. The CDR3 has 14 residues. Unmatched junction bases numbered 4, after V lost 2 bases and J lost 5 bases. Germline V gene data show CDR1 as SGHTA and CDR2 as FQGNSA.

The rearrangement links TRBV14 to TRBJ2-3, with D possibly TRBD1 on 5 matching bases. Germline CDR1 and CDR2: SGHDN and FVKESK. The CDR3 runs to 17 residues. Trimming took 0 bases from V and 3 from J, leaving 16 bases between them. The CDR3 sequence is CASSQESKGILTDTQYF. The CDR3 region has the DNA TGTGCCAGCAGCCAAGAGTCGAAGGGGATTTTGACAGATACGCAGTATTTT.

The chain couples TRBV6-6 to TRBJ2-7; 7 nucleotides align to TRBD2. The CDR3 runs 14 residues. J lost 7 bases, V lost 0 bases, and 6 bases had no gene match. CDR1 and CDR2 (germline): MNHNY, SVGAGI (reference sequence). The CDR3 sequence: CASSYSAGEKEQYF. The CDR3, as DNA: TGTGCCAGCAGTTACTCCGCGGGAGAAAAAGAGCAGTACTTC.

V is TRBV24-1 and J is TRBJ1-5; 9 nucleotides align to TRBD1. In germline, CDR1 is KGHDR, CDR2 SFDVKD. This CDR3 is built from 16 residues. With 3 bases clipped from V and 0 bases from J, the junction kept 2 bases outside the gene matches. The CDR3 protein is CATSDTGGYSNQPQHF. The CDR3 DNA sequence: TGTGCCACCAGTGATACAGGGGGCTATAGCAATCAGCCCCAGCATTTT.

This clone has only a few counts. This chain links TRBV20-1 with TRBJ1-4; D is ambiguous. V was shortened by 3 bases and J by 8 bases, with 13 bases between the two germline ends. The length of the CDR3 is 13 residues. The germline CDR1 and CDR2 sequences are DFQATT and SNEGSKA (reference sequence). The CDR3: CSASNGIGEKLFF. For the CDR3, the DNA is TGCAGTGCTAGTAACGGGATCGGCGAAAAACTGTTTTTT.